This record looks at one T cell receptor (beta chain) sequence and its context. Its antigen remains unknown. The data were obtained in a study of CD8 T cell repertoires and HIV-1 epitope variants. About the research overall: Separate wells received one of Twenty-five Gag or Nef variant peptides. Controls were a CMV, EBV and flu peptide pool, Ebola AY9 negative control, and no-peptide well. Separate from the cultures, 1M uncultured T cells served as baseline.

Here immunoSEQ multiplex PCR was the method, and the copy in TCRdb shows in-frame clones only, minus some. This sample has 4,500 or so clones, with roughly two thirds found just once. The CDR3 length is 15 residues. V was trimmed by 2 bases and J by 0 bases, leaving 9 bases between them. Germline V gives CDR1 SGHTA, CDR2 FQGNSA. The sequence derives from a male donor with HIV. Sequencing was carried out using cultured CD8+ T cells derived from PBMCs. This chain uses TRBV7-2 with TRBJ2-3; D might be TRBD2 (6 bases). CDR3 in DNA: TGTGCCAGCAGCTTAATAGCGGAGAGCACAGATACGCAGTATTTT. Its translation is CASSLIAESTDTQYF.